This T cell receptor beta chain was profiled in a study of beta chain features in type 1 diabetes. Study overall: No age, gender or cell yield differences were seen between patients and healthy donors. General study findings and limits: Here, the possible influence of HLA type (on TCRB rearrangement) remained unresolved. Researchers report that Type 1 diabetes patients had moderately but significantly shorter TCRB CDR3s across all four CD4+ subsets.

V shed 5 bases and J shed 0 bases, with 14 bases lying between them. This CDR3 comprises 15 residues. CDR1 is SGHAT, CDR2 FQNNGV, per germline. A remark on this clone: Its antigen is currently unknown.

All of the isolated RNA was reverse transcribed, so expressed TCRB transcripts were sequenced. Naive, central memory and regulatory T cell samples averaged roughly 4 million reads. TCRdb's table, derived via immunoSEQ multiplex PCR, lists solely in-frame clones and lacks some. The repertoire holds about 390,000 clones, with around 10% as singletons. Heparinised blood was drawn once per donor, averaging about 0.11 L. Input material: central memory CD4+ T cells from blood. This chain connects TRBV11-2 to TRBJ2-7; possible D gene TRBD2, 6 bases. The sequence was obtained from a man aged 25-45 years with type 1 diabetes. CDR3 region: CASSRTGGLSYEQYF. The CDR3 nucleotides are TGTGCCAGCAGCCGGACCGGGGGACTCTCCTACGAGCAGTACTTC.